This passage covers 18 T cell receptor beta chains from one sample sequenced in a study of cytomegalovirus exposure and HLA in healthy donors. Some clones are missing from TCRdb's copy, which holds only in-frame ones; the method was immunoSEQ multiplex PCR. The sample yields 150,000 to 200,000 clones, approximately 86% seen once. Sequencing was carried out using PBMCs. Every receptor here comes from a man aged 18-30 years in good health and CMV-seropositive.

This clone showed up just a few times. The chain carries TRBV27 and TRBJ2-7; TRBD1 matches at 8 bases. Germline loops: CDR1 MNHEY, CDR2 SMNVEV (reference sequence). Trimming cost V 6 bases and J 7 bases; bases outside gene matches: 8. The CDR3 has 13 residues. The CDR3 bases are TGTGCCAGCAGCCCATCCACAGGGGGTGAGCAGTACTTC. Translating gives CASSPSTGGEQYF.

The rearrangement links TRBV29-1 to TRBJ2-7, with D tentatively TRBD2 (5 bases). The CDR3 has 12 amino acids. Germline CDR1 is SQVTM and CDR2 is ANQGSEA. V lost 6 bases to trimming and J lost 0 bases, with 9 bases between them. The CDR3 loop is CSVGRGSYEQYF. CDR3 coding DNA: TGCAGCGTCGGACGGGGCTCCTACGAGCAGTACTTC.

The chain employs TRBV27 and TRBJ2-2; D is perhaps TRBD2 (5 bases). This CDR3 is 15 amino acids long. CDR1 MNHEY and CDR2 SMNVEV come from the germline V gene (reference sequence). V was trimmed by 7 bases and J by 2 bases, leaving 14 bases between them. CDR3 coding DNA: TGTGCCAGCAACCAAAGACTAAGCAACACCGGGGAGCTGTTTTTT. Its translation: CASNQRLSNTGELFF.

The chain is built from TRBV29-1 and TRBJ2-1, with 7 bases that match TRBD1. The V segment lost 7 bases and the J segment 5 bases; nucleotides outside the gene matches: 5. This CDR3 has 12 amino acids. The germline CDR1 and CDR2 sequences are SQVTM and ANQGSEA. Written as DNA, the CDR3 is TGCAGCGGCAACAGGGGCCACAATGAGCAGTTCTTC. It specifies CSGNRGHNEQFF.

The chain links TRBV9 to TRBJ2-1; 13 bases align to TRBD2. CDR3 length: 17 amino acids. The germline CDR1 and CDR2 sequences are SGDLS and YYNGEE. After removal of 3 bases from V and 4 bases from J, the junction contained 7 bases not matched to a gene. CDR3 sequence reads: CASSAWTSGRGYNEQFF. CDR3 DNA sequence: TGTGCCAGCAGCGCGTGGACTAGCGGGAGAGGGTACAATGAGCAGTTCTTC.

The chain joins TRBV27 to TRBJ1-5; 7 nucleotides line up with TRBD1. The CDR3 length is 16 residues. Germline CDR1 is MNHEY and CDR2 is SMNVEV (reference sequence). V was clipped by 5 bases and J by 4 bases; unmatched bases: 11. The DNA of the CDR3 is TGTGCCAGCAGTCCCTCCGGGACAGAATATAATCAGCCCCAGCATTTT. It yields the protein CASSPSGTEYNQPQHF.

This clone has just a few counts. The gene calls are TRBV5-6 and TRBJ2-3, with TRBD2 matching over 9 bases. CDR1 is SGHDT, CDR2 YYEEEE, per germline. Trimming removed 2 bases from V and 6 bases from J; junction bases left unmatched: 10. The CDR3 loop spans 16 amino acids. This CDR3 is CASSFPSSGISDTQYF. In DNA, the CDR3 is TGTGCCAGCAGCTTCCCCTCTAGCGGGATTTCGGATACGCAGTATTTT. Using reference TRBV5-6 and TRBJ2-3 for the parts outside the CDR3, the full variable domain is DAGVTQSPTHLIKTRGQQVTLRCSPKSGHDTVSWYQQALGQGPQFIFQYYEEEERQRGNFPDRFSGHQFPNYSSELNVNALLLGDSALYLCASSFPSSGISDTQYFGPGTRLTVL.

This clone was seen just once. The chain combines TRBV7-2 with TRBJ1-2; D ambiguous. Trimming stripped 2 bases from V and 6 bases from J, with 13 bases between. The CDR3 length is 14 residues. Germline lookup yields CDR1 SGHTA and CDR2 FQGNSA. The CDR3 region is CASSLTYAPHGYTF. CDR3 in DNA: TGTGCCAGCAGCTTAACATACGCACCCCATGGCTACACCTTC.

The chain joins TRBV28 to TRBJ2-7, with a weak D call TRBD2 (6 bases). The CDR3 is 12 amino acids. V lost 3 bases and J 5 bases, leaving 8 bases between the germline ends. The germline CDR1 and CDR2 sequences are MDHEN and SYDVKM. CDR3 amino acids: CASSFPSDEQYF. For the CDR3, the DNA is TGTGCCAGCAGTTTCCCTAGCGACGAGCAGTACTTC.

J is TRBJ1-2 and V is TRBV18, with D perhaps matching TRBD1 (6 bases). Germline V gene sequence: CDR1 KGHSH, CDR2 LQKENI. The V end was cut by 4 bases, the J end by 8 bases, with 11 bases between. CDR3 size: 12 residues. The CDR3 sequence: CASSLQGPGYTF. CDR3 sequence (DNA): TGTGCCAGCTCACTACAGGGCCCGGGCTACACCTTC.

Here the CDR3 reads CASTPGGVGYRNQPQHF. The CDR3 nucleotides read TGTGCCAGTACCCCAGGGGGCGTAGGCTATCGCAATCAGCCCCAGCATTTT. The V call is TRBV19, the J call TRBJ1-5; 8 bases are shared with TRBD1. CDR3 length: 17 residues. CDR1 and CDR2 from the germline V gene are LNHDA and SQIVND (reference sequence). Trimming took 7 bases from V and 2 from J; bases not matched to a gene: 13.

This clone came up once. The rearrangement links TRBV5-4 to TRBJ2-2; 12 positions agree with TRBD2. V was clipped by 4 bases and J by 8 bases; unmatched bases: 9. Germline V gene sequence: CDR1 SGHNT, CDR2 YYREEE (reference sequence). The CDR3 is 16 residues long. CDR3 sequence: CASSISSGRAGGELFF. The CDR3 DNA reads TGTGCCAGCAGCATCTCTAGCGGGAGGGCCGGTGGGGAGCTGTTTTTT.

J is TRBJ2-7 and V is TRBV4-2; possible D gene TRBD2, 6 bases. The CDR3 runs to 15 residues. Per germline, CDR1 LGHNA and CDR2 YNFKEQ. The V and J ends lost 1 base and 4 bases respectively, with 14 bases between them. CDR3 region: CASSQARDFYYEQYF. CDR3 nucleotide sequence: TGTGCCAGCAGCCAAGCCCGGGACTTCTATTACGAGCAGTACTTC.

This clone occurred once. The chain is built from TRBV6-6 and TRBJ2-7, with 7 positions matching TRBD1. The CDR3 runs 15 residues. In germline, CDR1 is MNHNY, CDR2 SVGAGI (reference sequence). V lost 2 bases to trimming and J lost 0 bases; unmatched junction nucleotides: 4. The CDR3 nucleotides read TGTGCCAGCAGTTACGGTTACAGGGGCTCCTACGAGCAGTACTTC. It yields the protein CASSYGYRGSYEQYF.

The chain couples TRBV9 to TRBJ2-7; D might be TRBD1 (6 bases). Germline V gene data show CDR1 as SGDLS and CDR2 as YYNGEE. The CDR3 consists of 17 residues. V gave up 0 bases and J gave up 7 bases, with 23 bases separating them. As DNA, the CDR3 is TGTGCCAGCAGCGTAGCTACGTGGGGGCAGGGTGTATGGGAGCAGTACTTC. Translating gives CASSVATWGQGVWEQYF.

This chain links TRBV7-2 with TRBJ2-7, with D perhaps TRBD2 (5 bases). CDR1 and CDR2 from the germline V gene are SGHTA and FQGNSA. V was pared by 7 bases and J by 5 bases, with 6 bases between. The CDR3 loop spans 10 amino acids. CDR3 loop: CASTGNEQYF. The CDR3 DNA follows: TGTGCCAGCACGGGGAACGAGCAGTACTTC.

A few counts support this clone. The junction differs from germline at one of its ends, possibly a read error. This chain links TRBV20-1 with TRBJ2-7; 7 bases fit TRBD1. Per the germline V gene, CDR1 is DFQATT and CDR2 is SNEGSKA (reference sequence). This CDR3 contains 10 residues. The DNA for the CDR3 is TGCAGTGCTACGAGGACAGGCCCTTTCTTC. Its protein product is CSATRTGPFF.

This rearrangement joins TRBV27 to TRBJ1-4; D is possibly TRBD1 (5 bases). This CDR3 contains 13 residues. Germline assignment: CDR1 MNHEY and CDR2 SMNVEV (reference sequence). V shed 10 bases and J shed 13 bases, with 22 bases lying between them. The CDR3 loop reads CATGGHPREGLFF. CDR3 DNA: TGTGCCACCGGCGGACATCCGAGGGAGGGACTGTTTTTT. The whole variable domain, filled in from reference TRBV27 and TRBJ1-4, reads EAQVTQNPRYLITVTGKKLTVTCSQNMNHEYMSWYRQDPGLGLRQIYYSMNVEVTDKGDVPEGYKVSRKEKRNFPLILESPSPNQTSLYFCATGGHPREGLFFGSGTQLSVL.